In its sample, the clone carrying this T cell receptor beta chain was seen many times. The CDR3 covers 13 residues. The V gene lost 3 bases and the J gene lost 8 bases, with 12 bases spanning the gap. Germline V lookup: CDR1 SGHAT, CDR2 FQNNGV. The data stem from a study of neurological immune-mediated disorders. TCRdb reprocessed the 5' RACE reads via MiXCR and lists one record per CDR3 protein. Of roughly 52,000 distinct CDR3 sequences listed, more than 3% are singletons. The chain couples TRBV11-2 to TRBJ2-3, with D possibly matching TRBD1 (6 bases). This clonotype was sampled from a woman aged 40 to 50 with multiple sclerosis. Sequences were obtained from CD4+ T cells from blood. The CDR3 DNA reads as TGTGCCAGCAGCTTGCACAGGGCCACTACGCAGTATTTT. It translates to CASSLHRATTQYF.